This T cell receptor beta chain was obtained from a study of cytomegalovirus exposure and HLA in healthy donors. With respect to this clone: What it binds is unknown.

Whole-study results and caveats: It is likely that the observed cluster of highly shared sequence variants was a sequencing artifact. In a later analysis, a genetic analysis reported fewer productive-TCR N-insertions in an Asian-associated ancestry cluster than the cohort average. Most TCR sequences proved rare, with some public TCRs found in many donors. Earlier analysis found most TCR beta V segments productive about 87% or about 30% of the time.

The V gene's germline CDR1 is MDHEN and CDR2 SYDVKM. CDR3 length: 13 residues. The junction had 3 bases not matched to a gene; V was cut back by 6 bases and J by 2 bases. PCR amplification relied on 60 Vbeta primers (plus 13 Jbeta primers). Sequenced by immunoSEQ multiplex PCR; TCRdb stores in-frame clones only, minus some. The data contain 90,000 to 110,000 clones, approximately 11% of them singletons. The TCR comes from a middle-aged man in good health and CMV-seropositive. Sequenced material: PBMCs. The genes are TRBV28 and TRBJ2-7; TRBD1 matches at 8 bases. The CDR3 here is CASRPQGAYEQYF. Here the CDR3 DNA reads TGTGCCAGCAGGCCACAGGGGGCCTACGAGCAGTACTTC.